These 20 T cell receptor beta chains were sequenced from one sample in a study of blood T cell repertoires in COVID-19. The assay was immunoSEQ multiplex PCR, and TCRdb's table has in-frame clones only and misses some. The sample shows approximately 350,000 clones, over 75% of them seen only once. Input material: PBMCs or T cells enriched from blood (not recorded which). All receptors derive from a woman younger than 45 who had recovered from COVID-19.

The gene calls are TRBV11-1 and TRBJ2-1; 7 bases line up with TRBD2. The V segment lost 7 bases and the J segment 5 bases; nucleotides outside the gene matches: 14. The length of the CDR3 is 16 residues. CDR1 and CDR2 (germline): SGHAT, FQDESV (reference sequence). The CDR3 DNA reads TGTGCCAGCACCCAAGATTGGCGGGGAGGGAACAATGAGCAGTTCTTC. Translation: CASTQDWRGGNNEQFF.

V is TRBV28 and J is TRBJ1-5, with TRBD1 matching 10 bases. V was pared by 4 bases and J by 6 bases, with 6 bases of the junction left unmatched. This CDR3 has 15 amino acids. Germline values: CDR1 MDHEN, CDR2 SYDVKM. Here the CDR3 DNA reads TGTGCCAGCAGTTGGGGACAGGGGCTGGGTCAGCCCCAGCATTTT. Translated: CASSWGQGLGQPQHF.

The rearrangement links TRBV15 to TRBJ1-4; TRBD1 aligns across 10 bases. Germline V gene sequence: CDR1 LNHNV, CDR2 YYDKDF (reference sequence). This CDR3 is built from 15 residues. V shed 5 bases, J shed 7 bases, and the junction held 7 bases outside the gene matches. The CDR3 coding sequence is TGTGCCACCAGCGGACGACAGGGGGCGAGTGAAAAACTGTTTTTT. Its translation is CATSGRQGASEKLFF.

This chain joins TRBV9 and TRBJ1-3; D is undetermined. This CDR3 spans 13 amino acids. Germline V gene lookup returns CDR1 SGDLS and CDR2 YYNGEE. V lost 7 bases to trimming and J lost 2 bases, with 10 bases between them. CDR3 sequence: CASQGGAGNTIYF. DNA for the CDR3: TGTGCCAGCCAAGGAGGCGCTGGAAACACCATATATTTT.

CDR3 DNA: TGTGCCAGTACAAGGGGGCCGCGGAATTCACCCCTCCACTTT. Amino acids: CASTRGPRNSPLHF. The rearrangement links TRBV2 to TRBJ1-6; 7 bases agree with TRBD1. The CDR3 is 14 amino acids. Germline V gene data show CDR1 as SNHLY and CDR2 as FYNNEI. Unmatched junction bases numbered 9, after V lost 9 bases and J lost 7 bases.

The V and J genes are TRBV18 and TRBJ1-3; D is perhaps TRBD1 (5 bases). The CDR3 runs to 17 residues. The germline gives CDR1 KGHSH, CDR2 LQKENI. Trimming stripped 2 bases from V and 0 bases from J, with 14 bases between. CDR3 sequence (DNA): TGTGCCAGCTCACCAGTCAAGGGGCCGAGCTCTGGAAACACCATATATTTT. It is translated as CASSPVKGPSSGNTIYF. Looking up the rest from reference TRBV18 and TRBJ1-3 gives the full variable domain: NAGVMQNPRHLVRRRGQEARLRCSPMKGHSHVYWYRQLPEEGLKFMVYLQKENIIDESGMPKERFSAEFPKEGPSILRIQQVVRGDSAAYFCASSPVKGPSSGNTIYFGEGSWLTVV.

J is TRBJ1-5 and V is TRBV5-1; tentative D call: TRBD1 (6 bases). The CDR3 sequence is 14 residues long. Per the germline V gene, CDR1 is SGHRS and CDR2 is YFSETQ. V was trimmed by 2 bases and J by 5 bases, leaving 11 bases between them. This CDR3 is CASSLGGGDQPQHF. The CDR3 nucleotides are TGCGCCAGCAGCTTAGGGGGAGGGGATCAGCCCCAGCATTTT.

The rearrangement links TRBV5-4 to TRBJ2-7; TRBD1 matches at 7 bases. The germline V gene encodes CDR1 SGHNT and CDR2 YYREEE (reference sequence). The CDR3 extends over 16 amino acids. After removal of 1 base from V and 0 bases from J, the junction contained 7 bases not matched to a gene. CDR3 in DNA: TGTGCCAGCAGCTTGAACCAGGACAGGTCCTCCTACGAGCAGTACTTC. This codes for CASSLNQDRSSYEQYF.

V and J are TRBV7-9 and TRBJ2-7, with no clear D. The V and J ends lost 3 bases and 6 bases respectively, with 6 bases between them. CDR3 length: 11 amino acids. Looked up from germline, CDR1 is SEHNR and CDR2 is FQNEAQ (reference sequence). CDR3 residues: CASSFSVEQYF. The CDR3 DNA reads TGTGCCAGCAGCTTTTCGGTCGAGCAGTACTTC.

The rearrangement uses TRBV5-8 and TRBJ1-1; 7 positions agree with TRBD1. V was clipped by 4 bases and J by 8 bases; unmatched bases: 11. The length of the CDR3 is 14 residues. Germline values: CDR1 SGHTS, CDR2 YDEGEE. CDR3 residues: CASSVYRGPKEAFF. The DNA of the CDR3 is TGTGCCAGCAGCGTATACAGGGGCCCCAAAGAAGCTTTCTTT.

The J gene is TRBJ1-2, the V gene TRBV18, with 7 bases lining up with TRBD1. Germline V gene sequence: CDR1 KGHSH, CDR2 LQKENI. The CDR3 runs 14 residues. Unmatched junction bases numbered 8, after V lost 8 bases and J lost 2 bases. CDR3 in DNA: TGTGCCAGCAGAGCCGGGACAGAAAACTATGGCTACACCTTC. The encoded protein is CASRAGTENYGYTF. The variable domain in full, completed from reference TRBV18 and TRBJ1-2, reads NAGVMQNPRHLVRRRGQEARLRCSPMKGHSHVYWYRQLPEEGLKFMVYLQKENIIDESGMPKERFSAEFPKEGPSILRIQQVVRGDSAAYFCASRAGTENYGYTFGSGTRLTVV.

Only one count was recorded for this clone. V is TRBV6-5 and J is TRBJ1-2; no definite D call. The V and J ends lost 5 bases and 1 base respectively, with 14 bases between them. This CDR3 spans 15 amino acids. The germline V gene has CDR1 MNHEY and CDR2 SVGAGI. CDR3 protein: CASSPTRISNYGYTF. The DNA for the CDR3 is TGTGCCAGCAGTCCTACGAGGATAAGTAACTATGGCTACACCTTC.

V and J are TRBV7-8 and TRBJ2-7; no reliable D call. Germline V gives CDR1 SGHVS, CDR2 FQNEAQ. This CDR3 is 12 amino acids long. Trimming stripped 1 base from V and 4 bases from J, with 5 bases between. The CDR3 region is CASSLEEYEQYF. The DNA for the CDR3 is TGTGCCAGCAGCTTAGAAGAGTACGAGCAGTACTTC. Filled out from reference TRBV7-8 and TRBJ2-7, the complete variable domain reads GAGVSQSPRYKVAKRGQDVALRCDPISGHVSLFWYQQALGQGPEFLTYFQNEAQLDKSGLPSDRFFAERPEGSVSTLKIQRTQQEDSAVYLCASSLEEYEQYFGPGTRLTVT.

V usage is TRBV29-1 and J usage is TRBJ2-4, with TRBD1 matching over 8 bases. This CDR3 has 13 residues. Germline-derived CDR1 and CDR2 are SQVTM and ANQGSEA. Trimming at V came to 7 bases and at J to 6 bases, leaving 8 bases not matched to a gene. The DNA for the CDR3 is TGCAGCGGCTCCACAGGACAGGGAAACATTCAGTACTTC. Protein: CSGSTGQGNIQYF.

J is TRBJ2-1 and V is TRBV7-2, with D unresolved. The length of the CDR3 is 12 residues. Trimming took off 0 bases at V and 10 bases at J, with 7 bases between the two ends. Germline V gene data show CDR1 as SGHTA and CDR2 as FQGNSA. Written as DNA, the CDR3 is TGTGCCAGCAGCTTAGCCTCCTTGGAGCAGTTCTTC. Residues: CASSLASLEQFF. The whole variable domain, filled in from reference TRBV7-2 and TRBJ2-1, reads GAGVSQSPSNKVTEKGKDVELRCDPISGHTALYWYRQSLGQGLEFLIYFQGNSAPDKSGLPSDRFSAERTGGSVSTLTIQRTQQEDSAVYLCASSLASLEQFFGPGTRLTVL.

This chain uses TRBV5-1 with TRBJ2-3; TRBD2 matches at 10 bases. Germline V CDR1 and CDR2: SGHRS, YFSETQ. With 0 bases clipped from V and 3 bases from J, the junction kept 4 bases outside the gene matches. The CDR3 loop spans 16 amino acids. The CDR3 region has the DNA TGCGCCAGCAGCTTGGATGCTAGCGGGGGAACAGATACGCAGTATTTT. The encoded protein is CASSLDASGGTDTQYF.

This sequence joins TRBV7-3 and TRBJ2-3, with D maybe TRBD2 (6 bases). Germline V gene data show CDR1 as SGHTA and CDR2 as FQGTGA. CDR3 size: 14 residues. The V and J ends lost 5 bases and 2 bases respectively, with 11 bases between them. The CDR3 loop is CASSLSGYTDTQYF. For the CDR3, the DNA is TGTGCCAGCAGCCTTAGCGGATACACAGATACGCAGTATTTT.

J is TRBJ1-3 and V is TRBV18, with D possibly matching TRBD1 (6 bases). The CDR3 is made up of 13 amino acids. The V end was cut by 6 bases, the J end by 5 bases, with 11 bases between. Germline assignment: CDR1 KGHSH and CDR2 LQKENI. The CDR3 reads CASSPDRRNTIYF. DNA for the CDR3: TGTGCCAGCTCTCCCGACAGGCGAAACACCATATATTTT.

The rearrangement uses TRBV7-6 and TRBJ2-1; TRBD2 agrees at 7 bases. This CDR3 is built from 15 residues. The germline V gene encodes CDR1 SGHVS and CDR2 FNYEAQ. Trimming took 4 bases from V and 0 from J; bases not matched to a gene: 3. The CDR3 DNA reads TGTGCCAGCAGCTCCCTAGCGGCCTCCTACAATGAGCAGTTCTTC. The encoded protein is CASSSLAASYNEQFF.

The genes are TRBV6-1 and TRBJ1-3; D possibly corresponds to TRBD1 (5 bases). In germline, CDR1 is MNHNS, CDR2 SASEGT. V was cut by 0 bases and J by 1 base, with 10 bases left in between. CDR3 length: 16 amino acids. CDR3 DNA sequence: TGTGCCAGCAGTGAAGCGCCGACAGCATCTGGAAACACCATATATTTT. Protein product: CASSEAPTASGNTIYF.